The 23 T cell receptor beta chains given below trace back to one sample, sequenced in a study of blood T cell repertoires in COVID-19 (dated by TCRdb to the early 2020s). Library preparation employed the immunoSEQ multiplex PCR assay. The immuneACCESS repertoire file appears here via TCRdb, limited to in-frame rearrangements. These files lack a portion of the clones; in checked studies, under half of the deficit traces to unresolved V genes, and the cause of the others is not known. The sample includes about 73,000 clones, with approximately 71% observed a single time. Jointly, the top ten make up under 3% of the sample. The specimen was peripheral blood. Every receptor here comes from a man between 70 and 80 years old with COVID-19, enrolled during active disease.

The chain carries TRBV18 and TRBJ2-5, with TRBD2 matching 9 bases. Germline trimming cut 4 bases from V and 5 bases from J; bases unmatched to any gene: 11. This CDR3 spans 16 amino acids. Germline CDR1 and CDR2: KGHSH and LQKENI. The CDR3 sequence is CASSRFGSGSEETQYF. The CDR3, as DNA: TGTGCCAGCTCACGTTTTGGTAGCGGGAGTGAGGAGACCCAGTACTTC.

The chain carries TRBV24-1 and TRBJ2-7, with TRBD2 identical over 12 bases. This CDR3 region has 17 residues. Germline-derived CDR1 and CDR2 are KGHDR and SFDVKD. J gave up 3 bases and V 5 bases, and 10 bases lay outside the gene matches. The CDR3 is CATSGWQTSGSLYEQYF. The CDR3 region has the DNA TGTGCCACCAGTGGATGGCAGACTAGCGGGAGCCTCTACGAGCAGTACTTC.

The chain recombines TRBV25-1 with TRBJ1-4; maybe TRBD1 (5 bases). V lost 6 bases and J lost 4, with 15 bases in between. The CDR3 extends over 15 amino acids. The germline V gene encodes CDR1 MGHDK and CDR2 SYGVNS. In DNA, the CDR3 is TGTGCCAGCAGCCGACGGGGGTTAGGTAATGAAAAACTGTTTTTT. Its protein is CASSRRGLGNEKLFF.

The chain employs TRBV6-6 and TRBJ2-1; the D gene is possibly TRBD2 (6 bases). The V end lost 6 bases, the J end lost 8 bases, and 11 bases lay between the germline ends. The CDR3 is 12 amino acids. In germline, CDR1 is MNHNY, CDR2 SVGAGI (reference sequence). The CDR3 sequence is CASSLLADEQFF. The CDR3 DNA sequence: TGTGCCAGCAGCCTACTAGCCGATGAGCAGTTCTTC.

In this sample, this clone turned up once. The CDR3 is CASSYSPGRQSYEQYF. The CDR3 coding sequence is TGTGCCAGCAGTTACTCTCCCGGTCGACAGAGCTACGAGCAGTACTTC. The V and J genes are TRBV6-2 or TRBV6-3 and TRBJ2-7, with a possible D match to TRBD1 (5 bases). Germline V CDR1 and CDR2: MNHEY, SVGEGT. This CDR3 comprises 16 residues. Trimming shortened V by 0 bases and J by 3 bases, and 15 bases separated the two germline ends.

V gene TRBV12-3 or TRBV12-4 combines with J gene TRBJ2-7; weak D call: TRBD2 (6 bases). With 3 bases removed from V and 6 bases from J, the gap between germline ends came to 9 bases. The length of the CDR3 is 12 residues. The CDR3, as DNA: TGTGCCAGCAGTTTTTCCGGGGGCGAGCAGTACTTC. Translation gives CASSFSGGEQYF.

The V call is TRBV3-1 (or the pseudogene TRBV3-2), the J call TRBJ2-1; the match to TRBD2 covers 7 bases. CDR3 length equals 12 residues. Trimming cost V 7 bases and J 9 bases; bases outside gene matches: 6. CDR1 is LGHDT, CDR2 YNNKEL, per germline (reference sequence). CDR3 bases: TGTGCCAGCAACACTGGGGGGGGTGAGCAGTTCTTC. Protein: CASNTGGGEQFF.

The rearrangement uses TRBV9 and TRBJ2-7; the D gene is possibly TRBD2 (6 bases). In germline, CDR1 is SGDLS, CDR2 YYNGEE. Trimming took 0 bases from V and 2 from J, leaving 15 bases between them. The CDR3 runs to 16 residues. This chain's CDR3 is CASSVVAGTGPYEQYF. CDR3 nucleotide sequence: TGTGCCAGCAGCGTAGTCGCGGGAACCGGTCCCTACGAGCAGTACTTC.

The chain employs TRBV28 and TRBJ2-5, with 9 positions matching TRBD1. After removal of 3 bases from V and 7 bases from J, the junction contained 9 bases not matched to a gene. Per the germline V gene, CDR1 is MDHEN and CDR2 is SYDVKM. The CDR3 is 15 amino acids. The CDR3 loop reads CASSLGDRVGGTQYF. The DNA of the CDR3 is TGTGCCAGCAGTTTGGGGGACAGGGTTGGTGGGACCCAGTACTTC.

The table lists this clone with a few counts. This chain uses TRBV7-3 with TRBJ2-7; TRBD1 matches at 9 bases. Germline V gene data show CDR1 as SGHTA and CDR2 as FQGTGA. The J segment lost 6 bases and the V segment lost 5 bases, leaving 8 bases of the junction unmatched. The CDR3 has 14 residues. The CDR3 region is CASSQMDRGSEQYF. The DNA of the CDR3 is TGTGCCAGCAGCCAGATGGACAGGGGAAGCGAGCAGTACTTC.

This sequence joins TRBV4-1 and TRBJ2-1, with 7 bases lining up with TRBD2. With 3 bases clipped from V and 9 bases from J, the junction kept 11 bases outside the gene matches. Looked up from germline, CDR1 is MGHRA and CDR2 is YSYEKL. CDR3 size: 15 residues. The CDR3 nucleotides read TGCGCCAGCAGCCACCCTGGCGGGAGCGGGCGTGAGCAGTTCTTC. Residues: CASSHPGGSGREQFF.

The chain recombines TRBV30 with TRBJ1-3, with TRBD1 as a possible D gene (5 bases). V dropped 5 bases and J dropped 0 bases, with 11 bases sitting between them. Germline V gives CDR1 GTSNPN, CDR2 SVGIG (reference sequence). The CDR3 has 14 amino acids. The CDR3: CAWSRVTSGNTIYF. For the CDR3, the DNA is TGTGCCTGGTCCAGGGTTACCTCTGGAAACACCATATATTTT.

This chain links TRBV10-3 with TRBJ2-4; 7 nucleotides line up with TRBD2. This CDR3 comprises 16 residues. The germline gives CDR1 ENHRY, CDR2 SYGVKD. Trimming at V came to 6 bases and at J to 2 bases, leaving 10 bases not matched to a gene. The CDR3 bases are TGTGCCATCAGGGCAGGCGGGAGCGGCTCCAAAAACATTCAGTACTTC. Translation: CAIRAGGSGSKNIQYF.

The CDR3 spells CASSLTGETQYF. The DNA for the CDR3 is TGTGCCAGCAGCTTAACAGGAGAGACCCAGTACTTC. The V call is TRBV11-3, the J call TRBJ2-5, with D tentatively TRBD1 (5 bases). The CDR3 sequence is 12 residues long. The ends were cut back, 2 bases at V and 4 bases at J, with 5 bases in the middle. CDR1 and CDR2 (germline): SGHNT, YENEEA.

The chain's CDR3 is CSAWTSGRNNEQFF. CDR3 DNA sequence: TGCAGCGCCTGGACTAGCGGGAGAAACAATGAGCAGTTCTTC. The rearrangement uses TRBV29-1 and TRBJ2-1, with 13 bases that match TRBD2. The CDR3 loop spans 14 amino acids. The trim removed 7 bases at V and 5 bases at J, leaving 5 bases unmatched. Germline V gene sequence: CDR1 SQVTM, CDR2 ANQGSEA.

V usage is TRBV28 and J usage is TRBJ2-7, with 8 bases matching TRBD2. This CDR3 is built from 13 residues. Germline CDR1 is MDHEN and CDR2 is SYDVKM. Trimming at V came to 8 bases and at J to 6 bases, leaving 9 bases not matched to a gene. The CDR3 region is CASFLSGTGEQYF. CDR3 sequence (DNA): TGTGCCAGCTTTCTTAGCGGGACTGGCGAGCAGTACTTC.

The gene calls are TRBV5-1 and TRBJ1-1; possibly TRBD1 for D (6 bases). Per germline, CDR1 SGHRS and CDR2 YFSETQ. The V end was cut by 4 bases, the J end by 5 bases, with 9 bases between. This CDR3 is built from 12 residues. CDR3 nucleotide sequence: TGCGCCAGCAGCCTTGGACAGACTGAAGCTTTCTTT. Amino acids: CASSLGQTEAFF.

The chain is built from TRBV12-3 or TRBV12-4 and TRBJ2-7; D gene ambiguous. V lost 1 base to trimming and J lost 4 bases, with 8 bases between them. The CDR3 loop spans 13 amino acids. The CDR3 DNA follows: TGTGCCAGCAGTTTAGATCAGGCATACGAGCAGTACTTC. This encodes CASSLDQAYEQYF.

This clone occurred a few times. V and J are TRBV7-2 and TRBJ2-2; D is possibly TRBD2 (5 bases). Germline assignment: CDR1 SGHTA and CDR2 FQGNSA. The CDR3 is 19 residues long. V was shortened by 1 base and J by 3 bases, with 21 bases between the two germline ends. CDR3: CASSLVGVALGVYTGELFF. The CDR3 nucleotides are TGTGCCAGCAGCTTAGTCGGGGTAGCTCTTGGGGTGTACACCGGGGAGCTGTTTTTT.

The CDR3 sequence is CASSLSSGTDTQYF. The CDR3 nucleotides read TGTGCCAGCAGCTTATCTTCAGGTACAGATACGCAGTATTTT. The V gene is TRBV11-3, the J gene TRBJ2-3; D is uncertain. Germline-derived CDR1 and CDR2 are SGHNT and YENEEA. The V gene lost 2 bases and the J gene lost 3 bases, with 9 bases spanning the gap. This CDR3 has 14 residues.

The chain employs TRBV27 and TRBJ2-2; 8 nucleotides line up with TRBD2. Trimming at V came to 6 bases and at J to 5 bases, leaving 8 bases not matched to a gene. Germline CDR1 is MNHEY and CDR2 is SMNVEV (reference sequence). The CDR3 has 15 amino acids. As DNA, the CDR3 is TGTGCCAGCAGCCCCATGAGCGGGAGTACCGGGGAGCTGTTTTTT. Translating gives CASSPMSGSTGELFF.

The chain joins TRBV6-5 to TRBJ2-7; the D gene is possibly TRBD1 (5 bases). CDR1 and CDR2 from the germline V gene are MNHEY and SVGAGI. Trimming took off 4 bases at V and 3 bases at J, with 13 bases between the two ends. The length of the CDR3 is 14 residues. The CDR3 region has the DNA TGTGCCAGCAGTTCTCCGACAGCCATCTACGAGCAGTACTTC. It translates to CASSSPTAIYEQYF.

This clone appeared a single time. The chain combines TRBV6-5 with TRBJ1-1; D is unresolved. Trimming removed 8 bases at V and 2 bases at J, with 12 bases between. Germline V CDR1 and CDR2: MNHEY, SVGAGI. The CDR3 loop spans 13 amino acids. CDR3 sequence reads: CASLQGVNTEAFF. CDR3 DNA: TGTGCCAGCTTGCAAGGAGTCAACACTGAAGCTTTCTTT.